Sequencing of this TCR beta chain was carried out in a study of blood T cell repertoires in COVID-19. Across the study: The United States, Italy and Spain were the sources of the acute and convalescent COVID-19 samples. Sample material is recorded as cDNA or gDNA derived from T cells, B-cell-depleted T cells, or PBMCs.

Methods used by the authors: It was from reference gene primer amplification that nucleated cell counts were estimated. The assay was immunoSEQ multiplex PCR, and TCRdb's table has in-frame clones only and misses some. That table is the source of V, J and clone size, and D and trimming were worked out from the DNA. The repertoire holds tens of thousands of clones, with under 80% as singletons. A single count supports this clone. The CDR3 is made up of 15 amino acids. The trim removed 5 bases at V and 10 bases at J, leaving 8 bases unmatched. Germline assignment: CDR1 WNHNN and CDR2 SYGVQD (reference sequence).

Sequencing was done on a sample of peripheral blood. This clonotype was sampled from a human donor in a cohort sampled during active COVID-19. The rearrangement links TRBV10-1 to TRBJ1-6; TRBD1 aligns across 10 bases. CDR3 region: CASSSGGQGDSPLHF. The CDR3 DNA reads TGCGCCAGCAGTTCGGGTGGACAGGGGGACTCACCCCTCCACTTT.